This TCR beta chain was sequenced during a study of blood T cell repertoires in COVID-19. Study-wide context: PBMCs, B-cell-depleted T cells, or T cells provided the cDNA or gDNA that made up the material.

Measured with immunoSEQ multiplex PCR; TCRdb has only the in-frame clones, and not every one. The sample comprises about 270,000 clones, approximately 87% of which are singletons, and roughly 12% rests with the top ten. Seattle participants joined during active infection and were tracked over time. V was pared by 1 base and J by 8 bases, with 2 bases between. Per germline, CDR1 KGHSY and CDR2 FQNENV. The CDR3 has 10 residues. Sequencing was carried out using peripheral blood. V and J are TRBV16 and TRBJ1-1; D unclear. This TCR derives from a woman aged 30 to 39 with COVID-19, enrolled during active disease. The CDR3 region is CASSQLEAFF. The CDR3 DNA reads TGTGCCAGCAGCCAATTAGAAGCTTTCTTT.